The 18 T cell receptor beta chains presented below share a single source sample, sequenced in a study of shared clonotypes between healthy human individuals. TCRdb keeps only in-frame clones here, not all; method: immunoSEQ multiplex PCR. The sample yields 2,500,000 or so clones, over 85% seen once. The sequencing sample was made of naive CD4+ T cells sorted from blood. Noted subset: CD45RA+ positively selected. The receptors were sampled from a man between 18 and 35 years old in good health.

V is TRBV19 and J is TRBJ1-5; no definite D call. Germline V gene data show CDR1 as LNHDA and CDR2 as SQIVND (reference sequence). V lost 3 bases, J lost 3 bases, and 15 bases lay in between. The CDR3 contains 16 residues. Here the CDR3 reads CASSIPGRSSNQPQHF. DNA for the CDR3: TGTGCCAGTAGTATCCCTGGGCGTTCGTCCAATCAGCCCCAGCATTTT.

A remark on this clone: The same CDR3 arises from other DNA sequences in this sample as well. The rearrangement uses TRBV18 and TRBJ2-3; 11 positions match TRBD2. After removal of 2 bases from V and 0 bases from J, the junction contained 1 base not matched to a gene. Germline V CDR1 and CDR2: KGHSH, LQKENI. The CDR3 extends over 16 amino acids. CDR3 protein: CASSPGTSGSTDTQYF. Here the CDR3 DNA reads TGTGCCAGCTCACCAGGGACTAGCGGTAGCACAGATACGCAGTATTTT. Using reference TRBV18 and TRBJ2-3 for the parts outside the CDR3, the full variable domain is NAGVMQNPRHLVRRRGQEARLRCSPMKGHSHVYWYRQLPEEGLKFMVYLQKENIIDESGMPKERFSAEFPKEGPSILRIQQVVRGDSAAYFCASSPGTSGSTDTQYFGPGTRLTVL.

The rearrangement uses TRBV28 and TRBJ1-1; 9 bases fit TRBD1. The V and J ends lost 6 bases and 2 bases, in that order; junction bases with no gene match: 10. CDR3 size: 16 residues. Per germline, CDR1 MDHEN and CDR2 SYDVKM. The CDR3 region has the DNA TGTGCCAGCAGGGGGACAGGGTTAAATCAAAACACTGAAGCTTTCTTT. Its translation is CASRGTGLNQNTEAFF.

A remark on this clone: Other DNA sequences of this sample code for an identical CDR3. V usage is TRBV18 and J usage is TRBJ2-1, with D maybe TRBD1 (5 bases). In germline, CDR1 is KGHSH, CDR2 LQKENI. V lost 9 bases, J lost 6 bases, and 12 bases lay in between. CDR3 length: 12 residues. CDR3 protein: CASSQGGNEQFF. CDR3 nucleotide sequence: TGTGCCAGTTCCCAGGGTGGCAATGAGCAGTTCTTC. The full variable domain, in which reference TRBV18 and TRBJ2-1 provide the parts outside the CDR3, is NAGVMQNPRHLVRRRGQEARLRCSPMKGHSHVYWYRQLPEEGLKFMVYLQKENIIDESGMPKERFSAEFPKEGPSILRIQQVVRGDSAAYFCASSQGGNEQFFGPGTRLTVL.

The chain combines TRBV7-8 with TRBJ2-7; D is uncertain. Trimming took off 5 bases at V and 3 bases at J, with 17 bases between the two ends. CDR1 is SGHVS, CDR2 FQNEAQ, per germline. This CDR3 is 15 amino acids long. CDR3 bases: TGTGCCAGCAGCCGCCAGGAGAACGCGATCTACGAGCAGTACTTC. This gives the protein CASSRQENAIYEQYF.

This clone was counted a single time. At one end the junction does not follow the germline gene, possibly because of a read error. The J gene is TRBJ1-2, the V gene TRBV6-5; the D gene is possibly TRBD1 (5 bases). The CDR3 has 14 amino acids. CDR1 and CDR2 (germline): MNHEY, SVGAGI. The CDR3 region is CASSLRQSQGLILF. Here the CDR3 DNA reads TGTGCCAGCAGCCTCCGACAGTCCCAAGGTCTTATCCTCTTC.

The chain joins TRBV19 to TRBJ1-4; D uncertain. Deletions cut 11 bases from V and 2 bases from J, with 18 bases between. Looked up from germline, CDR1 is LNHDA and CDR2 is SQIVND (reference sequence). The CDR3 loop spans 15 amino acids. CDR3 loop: CAPRACCPTNEKLFF. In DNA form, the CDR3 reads TGTGCCCCCCGGGCCTGCTGTCCGACTAATGAAAAACTGTTTTTT.

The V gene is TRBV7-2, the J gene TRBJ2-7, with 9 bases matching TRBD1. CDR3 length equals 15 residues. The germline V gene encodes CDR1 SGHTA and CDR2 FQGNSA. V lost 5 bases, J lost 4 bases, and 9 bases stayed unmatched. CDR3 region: CASSRYGQGPYEQYF. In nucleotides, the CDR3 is TGTGCCAGCAGCCGGTACGGACAGGGGCCTTACGAGCAGTACTTC.

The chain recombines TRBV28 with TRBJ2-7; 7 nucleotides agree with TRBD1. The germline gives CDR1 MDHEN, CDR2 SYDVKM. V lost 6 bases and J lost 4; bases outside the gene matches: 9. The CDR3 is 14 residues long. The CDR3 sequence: CASSPPDRDYEQYF. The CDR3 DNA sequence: TGTGCCAGCAGCCCCCCCGACAGGGATTACGAGCAGTACTTC.

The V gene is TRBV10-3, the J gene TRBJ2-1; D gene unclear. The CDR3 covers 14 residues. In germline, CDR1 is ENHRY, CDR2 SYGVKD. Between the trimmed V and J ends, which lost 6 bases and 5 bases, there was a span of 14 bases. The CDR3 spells CAIRPGTWNNEQFF. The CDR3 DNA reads TGTGCCATCAGACCGGGCACCTGGAACAATGAGCAGTTCTTC.

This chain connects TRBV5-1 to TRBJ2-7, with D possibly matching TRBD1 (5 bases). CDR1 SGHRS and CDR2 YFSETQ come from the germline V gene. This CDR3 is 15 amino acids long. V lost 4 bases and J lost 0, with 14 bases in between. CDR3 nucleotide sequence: TGCGCCAGCAGCCCGGCGGCAGGGCCCTCCTACGAGCAGTACTTC. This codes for CASSPAAGPSYEQYF.

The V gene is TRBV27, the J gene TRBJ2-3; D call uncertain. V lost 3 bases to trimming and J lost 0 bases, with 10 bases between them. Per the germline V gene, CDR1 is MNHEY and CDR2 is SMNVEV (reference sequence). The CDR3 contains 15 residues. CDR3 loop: CASSLQYPSTDTQYF. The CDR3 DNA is TGTGCCAGCAGTTTGCAGTACCCTAGCACAGATACGCAGTATTTT.

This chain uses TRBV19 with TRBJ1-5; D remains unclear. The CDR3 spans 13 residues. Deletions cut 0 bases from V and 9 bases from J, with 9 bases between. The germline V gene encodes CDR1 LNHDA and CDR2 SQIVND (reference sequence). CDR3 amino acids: CASSIDLWRPQHF. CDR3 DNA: TGTGCCAGTAGTATAGATCTTTGGCGGCCCCAGCATTTT.

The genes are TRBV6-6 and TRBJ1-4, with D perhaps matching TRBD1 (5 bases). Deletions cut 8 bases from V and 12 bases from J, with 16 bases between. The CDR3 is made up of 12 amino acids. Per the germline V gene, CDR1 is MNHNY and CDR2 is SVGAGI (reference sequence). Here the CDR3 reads CASSTSSRELFF. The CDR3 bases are TGTGCCAGCTCCACCTCGAGCAGGGAACTGTTTTTT.

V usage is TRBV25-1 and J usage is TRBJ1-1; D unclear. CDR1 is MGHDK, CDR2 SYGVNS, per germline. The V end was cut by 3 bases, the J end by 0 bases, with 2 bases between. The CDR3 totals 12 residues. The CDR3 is CASSDLNTEAFF. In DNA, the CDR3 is TGTGCCAGCAGTGACCTGAACACTGAAGCTTTCTTT.

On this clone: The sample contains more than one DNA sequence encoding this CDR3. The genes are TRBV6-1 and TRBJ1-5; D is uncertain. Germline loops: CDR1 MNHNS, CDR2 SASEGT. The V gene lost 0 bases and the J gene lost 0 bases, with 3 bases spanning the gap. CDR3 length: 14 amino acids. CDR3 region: CASSEAGSNQPQHF. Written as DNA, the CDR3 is TGTGCCAGCAGTGAAGCGGGTAGCAATCAGCCCCAGCATTTT.

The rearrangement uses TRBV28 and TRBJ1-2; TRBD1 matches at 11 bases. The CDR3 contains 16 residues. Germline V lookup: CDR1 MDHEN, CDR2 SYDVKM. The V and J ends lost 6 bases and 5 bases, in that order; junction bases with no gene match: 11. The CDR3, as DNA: TGTGCCAGCAGAGCCGATTGGACAGGGGGCATGTATGGCTACACCTTC. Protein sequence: CASRADWTGGMYGYTF.

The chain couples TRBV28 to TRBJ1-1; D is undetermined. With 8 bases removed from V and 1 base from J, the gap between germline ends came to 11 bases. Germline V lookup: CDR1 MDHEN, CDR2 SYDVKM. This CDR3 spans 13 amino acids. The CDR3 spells CASLSASNTEAFF. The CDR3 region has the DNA TGTGCCAGCCTCTCCGCTTCGAACACTGAAGCTTTCTTT.